Below are 29 T cell receptor beta chains sequenced from a single sample in a study of blood T cell repertoires in COVID-19. Generated by immunoSEQ multiplex PCR, the TCRdb table keeps only in-frame clones and is missing some. The sample records about 22,000 clones, around 80% being singletons. What was sequenced was peripheral blood. The receptor set was obtained from a man at least 80 years old with active or convalescent COVID-19.

The chain carries TRBV5-5 and TRBJ2-1; TRBD2 is a possible D gene (5 bases). Germline V gives CDR1 SGHKS, CDR2 YYEKEE (reference sequence). The V gene lost 4 bases and the J gene lost 8 bases, with 13 bases spanning the gap. There are 13 residues in the CDR3. The DNA for the CDR3 is TGTGCCAGCAGCCCGGGTCGGGGTGATGAGCAGTTCTTC. Protein product: CASSPGRGDEQFF.

The V gene is TRBV7-2, the J gene TRBJ2-1, with D possibly matching TRBD2 (6 bases). V shed 0 bases and J shed 4 bases, with 10 bases lying between them. The germline V gene encodes CDR1 SGHTA and CDR2 FQGNSA. The CDR3 runs 15 residues. CDR3 loop: CASSLASGPYNEQFF. The CDR3 DNA sequence: TGTGCCAGCAGCTTAGCCAGCGGGCCATACAATGAGCAGTTCTTC.

This clone has just one count. The chain uses TRBV10-1 and TRBJ2-3; possible D gene TRBD2, 6 bases. The CDR3 runs to 16 residues. Trimming removed 9 bases at V and 3 bases at J, with 22 bases between. CDR1 is WNHNN and CDR2 is SYGVQD in the germline V gene (reference sequence). The CDR3 reads CARGEDRVSWTDTQYF. CDR3 bases: TGCGCCAGGGGGGAGGATAGGGTATCGTGGACAGATACGCAGTATTTT.

The chain is built from TRBV18 and TRBJ2-7; 7 nucleotides line up with TRBD2. V lost 2 bases to trimming and J lost 0 bases; unmatched junction nucleotides: 4. CDR1 KGHSH and CDR2 LQKENI come from the germline V gene. The CDR3 length is 15 residues. This CDR3 is CASSPSGVSSYEQYF. In DNA form, the CDR3 reads TGTGCCAGCTCACCAAGCGGGGTAAGCTCCTACGAGCAGTACTTC.

The chain combines TRBV7-9 with TRBJ2-5; tentatively, D is TRBD1 (6 bases). Deletions cut 6 bases from V and 2 bases from J, with 13 bases between. This CDR3 is built from 14 residues. Germline V gene lookup returns CDR1 SEHNR and CDR2 FQNEAQ (reference sequence). In nucleotides, the CDR3 is TGTGCCAGCAGACGCCCCGGACAGCAAGAGACCCAGTACTTC. It translates to CASRRPGQQETQYF.

For the CDR3, the DNA is TGTGCCAGCAGCCTAGAGGGGGCGCAGGGCTACACCTTC. Its translation: CASSLEGAQGYTF. The chain has TRBV7-9 and TRBJ1-2; 7 nucleotides match TRBD1. There are 13 residues in the CDR3. With 5 bases clipped from V and 8 bases from J, the junction kept 8 bases outside the gene matches. Germline V gene lookup returns CDR1 SEHNR and CDR2 FQNEAQ (reference sequence).

The V call is TRBV19, the J call TRBJ2-1; perhaps TRBD1 as D (6 bases). Per the germline V gene, CDR1 is LNHDA and CDR2 is SQIVND (reference sequence). V dropped 1 base and J dropped 10 bases, with 35 bases sitting between them. CDR3 length: 21 residues. CDR3 sequence reads: CASSIGVLDLGDSLATGEQFF. CDR3 sequence (DNA): TGTGCCAGTAGTATAGGAGTTCTGGACCTTGGCGATTCTTTAGCTACAGGGGAGCAGTTCTTC.

A few counts support this clone. The chain links TRBV7-9 to TRBJ2-2, with a tentative D call TRBD1 (6 bases). Trimming cost V 5 bases and J 9 bases, with 16 bases left between them. The germline CDR1 and CDR2 sequences are SEHNR and FQNEAQ (reference sequence). The length of the CDR3 is 14 residues. Written as DNA, the CDR3 is TGTGCCAGCAGCATACAGGGTTTGTACCGGGAGCTGTTTTTT. Its protein product is CASSIQGLYRELFF.

The gene calls are TRBV7-9 and TRBJ1-2; the D gene is possibly TRBD1 (6 bases). This CDR3 spans 13 amino acids. V lost 4 bases and J lost 8, with 14 bases in between. Germline CDR1 reads SEHNR; CDR2 reads FQNEAQ (reference sequence). The CDR3 DNA reads TGTGCCAGCAGCTCCGACCCACAGGGAGGCTACACCTTC. This gives the protein CASSSDPQGGYTF.

The gene calls are TRBV29-1 and TRBJ1-2; 7 bases match TRBD1. CDR3 length: 13 amino acids. Trimming took 4 bases from V and 4 from J; bases not matched to a gene: 6. Germline values: CDR1 SQVTM, CDR2 ANQGSEA. For the CDR3, the DNA is TGCAGCGTTGTTCCAGGGGGAAGCTATGGCTACACCTTC. Its translation is CSVVPGGSYGYTF.

The chain is built from TRBV6-5 and TRBJ2-1, with 10 nucleotides matching TRBD2. CDR1 and CDR2 (germline): MNHEY, SVGAGI. The V and J ends lost 3 bases and 6 bases, in that order; junction bases with no gene match: 5. The CDR3 is made up of 15 amino acids. As DNA, the CDR3 is TGTGCCAGCAGTTATAAAGCGGGAGGGCTCAATGAGCAGTTCTTC. Amino acid sequence: CASSYKAGGLNEQFF.

CDR3 nucleotide sequence: TGTGCCACCAGTGGTCCCCTAGTAGATACGCAGTATTTT. Translation gives CATSGPLVDTQYF. V usage is TRBV24-1 and J usage is TRBJ2-3; D uncertain. CDR1 and CDR2 (germline): KGHDR, SFDVKD. The V end was cut by 5 bases, the J end by 5 bases, with 10 bases between. There are 13 residues in the CDR3.

J is TRBJ2-2 and V is TRBV5-4, with a possible D match to TRBD1 (5 bases). Germline CDR1 and CDR2: SGHNT and YYREEE (reference sequence). This CDR3 spans 16 amino acids. V was pared by 4 bases and J by 1 base, with 14 bases between. The CDR3 protein is CASSAELGQNTGELFF. The CDR3, as DNA: TGTGCCAGCAGCGCAGAGCTGGGGCAGAACACCGGGGAGCTGTTTTTT.

The V and J genes are TRBV5-6 and TRBJ2-2; perhaps TRBD1 as D (5 bases). V lost 2 bases and J 7 bases, leaving 18 bases between the germline ends. This CDR3 region has 16 residues. From germline, CDR1 is SGHDT and CDR2 YYEEEE. The CDR3: CASSLGPGSNDGELFF. The CDR3, as DNA: TGTGCCAGCAGCTTAGGGCCAGGGTCAAATGACGGGGAGCTGTTTTTT.

This rearrangement joins TRBV6-5 to TRBJ2-5; D might be TRBD1 (6 bases). V was trimmed by 7 bases and J by 1 base, leaving 16 bases between them. The germline CDR1 and CDR2 sequences are MNHEY and SVGAGI. The CDR3 loop spans 15 amino acids. CDR3 coding DNA: TGTGCCAGCACCCCCGTCCAGGACAGCCAAGAGACCCAGTACTTC. It codes for CASTPVQDSQETQYF.

V gene TRBV19 combines with J gene TRBJ2-6; possible D gene TRBD2, 6 bases. Germline CDR1 and CDR2: LNHDA and SQIVND (reference sequence). The CDR3 runs 14 residues. V shed 7 bases and J shed 8 bases, with 15 bases lying between them. For the CDR3, the DNA is TGTGCCAGTACCCCCTCGGGGGTTTCCAACGTCCTGACTTTC. It is translated as CASTPSGVSNVLTF.

In nucleotides, the CDR3 is TGTGCCAGCAGGGATTACAGGGAAAGGACTGGAAACACCATATATTTT. Translating gives CASRDYRERTGNTIYF. The J gene is TRBJ1-3, the V gene TRBV5-5, with a tentative D call TRBD1 (6 bases). The CDR3 length is 16 residues. Per germline, CDR1 SGHKS and CDR2 YYEKEE (reference sequence). V lost 5 bases and J lost 2, with 17 bases in between.

This CDR3 is CASSQSRSNTGELFF. The CDR3 nucleotides read TGTGCCAGCAGCCAGTCCAGGTCGAACACCGGGGAGCTGTTTTTT. The chain links TRBV7-3 to TRBJ2-2; D uncertain. The CDR3 spans 15 residues. The V end lost 5 bases, the J end lost 0 bases, and 10 bases lay between the germline ends. Looked up from germline, CDR1 is SGHTA and CDR2 is FQGTGA.

The chain links TRBV10-1 to TRBJ1-1; TRBD1 agrees at 11 bases. CDR1 and CDR2 from the germline V gene are WNHNN and SYGVQD (reference sequence). The CDR3 is 13 amino acids. Trimming cost V 4 bases and J 5 bases; bases outside gene matches: 0. CDR3 bases: TGCGCCAGCAGTGGGGACAGGGGGACTGAAGCTTTCTTT. Translating gives CASSGDRGTEAFF.

Regarding this clone: A junction end diverges from the germline sequence, so it may reflect a read error. J is TRBJ2-3 and V is TRBV5-4, with a possible D match to TRBD2 (6 bases). Germline V gene sequence: CDR1 SGHNT, CDR2 YYREEE (reference sequence). This CDR3 is built from 14 residues. The DNA for the CDR3 is TGTGCCAGCAGTTTGGGCGGGAACACAGATACGCAGTATTTT. This codes for CASSLGGNTDTQYF.

This clone was counted a single time. The chain recombines TRBV2 with TRBJ2-3, with TRBD2 matching 7 bases. The CDR3 extends over 14 amino acids. In germline, CDR1 is SNHLY, CDR2 FYNNEI. V was clipped by 8 bases and J by 0 bases; unmatched bases: 5. The CDR3 DNA sequence: TGTGCCAGCGGCGGGGGACTAAGCACAGATACGCAGTATTTT. It specifies CASGGGLSTDTQYF.

V gene TRBV5-4 combines with J gene TRBJ1-2, with D possibly TRBD1 on 6 matching bases. The CDR3 contains 14 residues. The V end was cut by 6 bases, the J end by 2 bases, with 14 bases between. Germline V gene sequence: CDR1 SGHNT, CDR2 YYREEE (reference sequence). CDR3 loop: CASTQGQENYGYTF. In DNA form, the CDR3 reads TGTGCCAGCACGCAGGGACAAGAAAACTATGGCTACACCTTC.

This chain links TRBV24-1 with TRBJ2-5; D is unresolved. The ends were cut back, 11 bases at V and 5 bases at J, with 29 bases in the middle. Germline CDR1 is KGHDR and CDR2 is SFDVKD. This CDR3 spans 17 amino acids. This CDR3 is CAIPNPPPEPPWETQYF. Written as DNA, the CDR3 is TGTGCCATCCCTAATCCTCCCCCCGAGCCCCCATGGGAGACCCAGTACTTC.

This chain uses TRBV19 with TRBJ1-5; D may be TRBD1 (6 bases). Germline V CDR1 and CDR2: LNHDA, SQIVND (reference sequence). V gave up 1 base and J gave up 3 bases, with 10 bases separating them. This CDR3 contains 15 residues. The CDR3 DNA follows: TGTGCCAGTAGTATAGGTACAGGGCCCAATCAGCCCCAGCATTTT. Translation: CASSIGTGPNQPQHF.

This clone was seen only once. The chain combines TRBV4-2 with TRBJ1-6; 8 nucleotides align to TRBD1. The CDR3 totals 16 residues. Losses at the gene ends were 4 bases for V and 7 bases for J; bases not matched to a gene: 9. Germline V lookup: CDR1 LGHNA, CDR2 YNFKEQ. CDR3 in DNA: TGTGCCAGCAGCCCGCCCGGACAGGGAGGAAATTCACCCCTCCACTTT. It is translated as CASSPPGQGGNSPLHF.

The chain couples TRBV9 to TRBJ2-7, with 9 bases identical to TRBD1. Germline lookup yields CDR1 SGDLS and CDR2 YYNGEE. V shed 3 bases and J 3 bases; nucleotides not matched to a gene: 7. The CDR3 length is 15 residues. Here the CDR3 DNA reads TGTGCCAGCAGCGGTACCGGGACAGGGTTCTACGAGCAGTACTTC. This sequence encodes CASSGTGTGFYEQYF.

The chain combines TRBV7-9 with TRBJ1-2; D perhaps matches TRBD1 (6 bases). The germline V gene encodes CDR1 SEHNR and CDR2 FQNEAQ (reference sequence). Trimming left V 1 base short and J 10 bases short, with 16 bases between. The CDR3 totals 14 residues. The CDR3 bases are TGTGCCAGCAGCTTAGTCGGCAGGGGAGTTGTCTACACCTTC. Its protein product is CASSLVGRGVVYTF.

The V and J genes are TRBV13 and TRBJ2-3, with TRBD2 matching over 14 bases. The V gene's germline CDR1 is PRHDT and CDR2 FYEKMQ (reference sequence). This CDR3 spans 16 amino acids. The V gene end was trimmed by 3 bases and the J gene end by 4 bases; junction bases not matched to a gene: 3. The CDR3 protein is CASSLGTSGGADTQYF. In nucleotides, the CDR3 is TGTGCCAGCAGCTTGGGGACTAGCGGGGGCGCAGATACGCAGTATTTT.

The CDR3 sequence: CASSLGQGALYEQYF. Written as DNA, the CDR3 is TGTGCCAGCAGCTTAGGGCAGGGGGCACTCTACGAGCAGTACTTC. The V and J genes are TRBV11-2 and TRBJ2-7, with 8 bases that match TRBD1. The germline V gene encodes CDR1 SGHAT and CDR2 FQNNGV. The CDR3 spans 15 residues. The J segment lost 3 bases and the V segment lost 1 base, leaving 5 bases of the junction unmatched.